A single sample gave rise to the 11 T cell receptor beta chains below, sequenced in a study of CD8 T cells in ankylosing spondylitis. TCRdb processed the 5' RACE reads anew with MiXCR; each CDR3 protein has one entry. The sample carries 250,000 to 400,000 distinct CDR3 sequences, 11% recorded once. The sequencing sample was made of blood, either unsorted or a sorted T cell fraction (not recorded which). These receptor sequences come from a female donor with ankylosing spondylitis or in good health (not recorded which).

As concerns this clonotype: Given a much more abundant clone one base away, this may be a read error. The chain carries TRBV28 and TRBJ2-1, with 10 bases matching TRBD2. The CDR3 has 17 amino acids. CDR1 and CDR2 from the germline V gene are MDHEN and SYDVKM. CDR3: CASSSRTSGVSYNEPFF. The CDR3 DNA reads TGTGCCAGCAGCTCCCGGACTAGCGGAGTCTCCTACAATGAGCCGTTCTTC.

Many counts were recorded for this clonotype. This chain links TRBV5-6 with TRBJ2-3, with a tentative D call TRBD2 (5 bases). The CDR3 has 15 residues. The ends were cut back, 4 bases at V and 4 bases at J, with 16 bases in the middle. Germline-derived CDR1 and CDR2 are SGHDT and YYEEEE. CDR3 in amino acids: CASSLPRMRADTQYF. The CDR3 DNA reads TGTGCCAGCAGCCTGCCCCGGATGAGGGCAGATACGCAGTATTTT.

CDR3 sequence reads: CSARDWDRGSNEQFF. Here the CDR3 DNA reads TGCAGTGCTAGGGATTGGGACAGAGGAAGTAATGAGCAGTTCTTC. The V and J genes are TRBV20-1 and TRBJ2-1; 7 bases are a match to TRBD1. The CDR3 extends over 15 amino acids. In germline, CDR1 is DFQATT, CDR2 SNEGSKA (reference sequence). V dropped 3 bases and J dropped 7; count of bases not matched to a gene: 12.

This clonotype was observed many times. This chain uses TRBV2 with TRBJ2-1; 12 bases line up with TRBD2. This CDR3 is built from 15 residues. V was pared by 4 bases and J by 6 bases, with 4 bases of the junction left unmatched. CDR1 is SNHLY and CDR2 is FYNNEI in the germline V gene. The CDR3 DNA sequence: TGTGCCAGCAGTGTGGGACTAGCGGGTTTCAATGAGCAGTTCTTC. It translates to CASSVGLAGFNEQFF. Complete variable domain (other parts from reference TRBV2 and TRBJ2-1): EPEVTQTPSHQVTQMGQEVILRCVPISNHLYFYWYRQILGQKVEFLVSFYNNEISEKSEIFDDQFSVERPDGSNFTLKIRSTKLEDSAMYFCASSVGLAGFNEQFFGPGTRLTVL.

This clonotype was counted many times. The CDR3 DNA is TGTGCCAGCAGCGTAGGCGGAAGGGACACCTTCTACGAGCAGTACTTC. Translation: CASSVGGRDTFYEQYF. The chain couples TRBV9 to TRBJ2-7; possibly TRBD1 for D (6 bases). The CDR3 runs 16 residues. V gave up 0 bases and J gave up 3 bases, with 16 bases separating them. Germline loops: CDR1 SGDLS, CDR2 YYNGEE.

Concerning this clonotype itself: A read error is possible here, since a much larger clone lies one base away. The chain employs TRBV20-1 and TRBJ2-7; the D is unclear. The CDR3 is 13 residues long. Germline CDR1 and CDR2: DFQATT and SNEGSKA (reference sequence). V dropped 0 bases and J dropped 5 bases, with 11 bases sitting between them. The CDR3 nucleotides read TGCAGTGCTAGAGATTGCGGCAGTCACGAGCAGTACTTC. This encodes CSARDCGSHEQYF.

The table lists this clonotype with many counts. The chain employs TRBV28 and TRBJ2-2; TRBD2 is a possible D gene (5 bases). The V and J ends lost 8 bases and 0 bases respectively, with 13 bases between them. CDR1 and CDR2 (germline): MDHEN, SYDVKM. The CDR3 is 15 amino acids. The CDR3 sequence: CASRGGNTNTGELFF. CDR3 DNA: TGTGCCAGCCGAGGAGGCAATACGAACACCGGGGAGCTGTTTTTT. The full variable domain, its missing parts supplied by reference TRBV28 and TRBJ2-2, is DVKVTQSSRYLVKRTGEKVFLECVQDMDHENMFWYRQDPGLGLRLIYFSYDVKMKEKGDIPEGYSVSREKKERFSLILESASTNQTSMYLCASRGGNTNTGELFFGEGSRLTVL.

This clonotype came up many times. This sequence joins TRBV4-2 and TRBJ2-3, with unresolved D. Germline V gene lookup returns CDR1 LGHNA and CDR2 YNFKEQ. CDR3 length equals 15 residues. Trimming pared 4 bases from V and 2 bases from J, leaving 13 bases between. The CDR3 here is CASSRRWDYTDTQYF. The CDR3 coding sequence is TGTGCCAGCAGCCGAAGGTGGGATTACACAGATACGCAGTATTTT.

This clonotype occurred many times. The rearrangement joins TRBV29-1 to TRBJ2-5; 9 nucleotides align to TRBD2. Germline lookup yields CDR1 SQVTM and CDR2 ANQGSEA. V dropped 3 bases and J dropped 4; count of bases not matched to a gene: 6. The CDR3 is 14 residues long. The CDR3 coding sequence is TGCAGCGTTGAGTGGCTAGCGGGGTCAGAGACCCAGTACTTC. It translates to CSVEWLAGSETQYF.

This clonotype was seen ten or more times. The chain recombines TRBV6-2 or TRBV6-3 with TRBJ2-2; TRBD1 might be the D (5 bases). Between the trimmed V and J ends, which lost 8 bases and 5 bases, there was a span of 15 bases. The germline V gene has CDR1 MNHEY and CDR2 SVGEGT. The CDR3 covers 14 residues. CDR3 coding DNA: TGTGCCAGCGAAGGAGCAGGGAAAACCGGGGAGCTGTTTTTT. Translating gives CASEGAGKTGELFF.

This clonotype was seen ten or more times. The CDR3 coding sequence is TGCGCCAGCAGTGAGTCAGGGGGGACCCCCTTCCATTTT. Translated: CASSESGGTPFHF. The chain is built from TRBV10-2 and TRBJ1-5, with D possibly being TRBD1 (6 bases). V lost 0 bases and J 16 bases, leaving 16 bases between the germline ends. The length of the CDR3 is 13 residues. Looked up from germline, CDR1 is WSHSY and CDR2 is SAAADI.